The 12 T cell receptor beta chains reported below all come from one sample, sequenced in a study of T cells expressing NK-cell markers. TCRdb re-called the 5' RACE reads; one entry per CDR3 protein, DNA not given. This listing includes 550,000 to 600,000 distinct CDR3 sequences. Sequencing was carried out using blood T cells: a sorted CD56 or NKG2C T cell subset, CD4+ or CD8+ T cells, or bulk PBMC T cells (not recorded which). The receptor set was obtained from a young man in good health.

CDR3 protein: CARDGLVSGNTIYF. The rearrangement links TRBV27 to TRBJ1-3. The germline CDR1 and CDR2 sequences are MNHEY and SMNVEV (reference sequence). The CDR3 totals 14 residues.

The chain recombines TRBV4-1 with TRBJ2-2; TCRdb selects TRBD1, and the lack of DNA leaves this call unchecked. This CDR3 has 15 residues. CDR1 and CDR2 (germline): MGHRA, YSYEKL. The CDR3: CASSHGQGADGELFF.

This chain links TRBV12-3 or TRBV12-4 with TRBJ2-7. This CDR3 comprises 14 residues. The CDR3 reads CASSFRGSLYEQYF.

The V and J genes are TRBV4-1 and TRBJ2-3; the TRBD2 assignment by TCRdb is unverifiable without DNA. Germline CDR1 MGHRA, CDR2 YSYEKL. This CDR3 has 16 residues. CDR3: CASSQDPSGSTDTQYF.

This chain connects TRBV12-3 or TRBV12-4 to TRBJ2-1; TCRdb picks TRBD2, but there is no DNA to check that call. This CDR3 is built from 12 residues. The CDR3 sequence is CASSLGSPGPFF.

J is TRBJ2-3 and V is TRBV7-9; checking the TCRdb D call of TRBD2 is not possible without DNA. CDR1 is SEHNR and CDR2 is FQNEAQ in the germline V gene (reference sequence). The CDR3 has 16 residues. The CDR3 sequence: CASSAGLATRTDTQYF.

The chain uses TRBV30 and TRBJ1-6. This CDR3 has 13 residues. Germline V gene lookup returns CDR1 GTSNPN and CDR2 SVGIG (reference sequence). The CDR3 region is CAWSKTTDSPLHF.

The chain combines TRBV7-2 with TRBJ2-5; TCRdb lists TRBD1, though no DNA is available to test this call. CDR1 SGHTA and CDR2 FQGNSA come from the germline V gene. CDR3 length: 15 amino acids. The CDR3 protein is CASSLATGTGETQYF.

V usage is TRBV5-5 and J usage is TRBJ2-1; TCRdb's assignment of TRBD2 cannot be checked, as there is no DNA. Germline V gives CDR1 SGHKS, CDR2 YYEKEE (reference sequence). The CDR3 covers 15 residues. Here the CDR3 reads CASSFGLAGVSWQFF.

The V call is TRBV29-1, the J call TRBJ2-1; TCRdb designates TRBD2, a call that cannot be tested without DNA. Germline assignment: CDR1 SQVTM and CDR2 ANQGSEA. The CDR3 contains 14 residues. CDR3 sequence: CSVVGRLAHNEQFF.

V is TRBV5-1 and J is TRBJ2-7. The germline CDR1 and CDR2 sequences are SGHRS and YFSETQ. The CDR3 contains 16 residues. CDR3 in amino acids: CASSLALGNSGYEQYF. The full variable domain, with the rest looked up from reference TRBV5-1 and TRBJ2-7, is KAGVTQTPRYLIKTRGQQVTLSCSPISGHRSVSWYQQTPGQGLQFLFEYFSETQRNKGNFPGRFSGRQFSNSRSEMNVSTLELGDSALYLCASSLALGNSGYEQYFGPGTRLTVT.

The gene calls are TRBV12-3 or TRBV12-4 and TRBJ2-7; TCRdb's D call of TRBD2 is untestable without DNA. CDR3 length: 15 amino acids. This chain's CDR3 is CASQQFSGSSYEQYF.